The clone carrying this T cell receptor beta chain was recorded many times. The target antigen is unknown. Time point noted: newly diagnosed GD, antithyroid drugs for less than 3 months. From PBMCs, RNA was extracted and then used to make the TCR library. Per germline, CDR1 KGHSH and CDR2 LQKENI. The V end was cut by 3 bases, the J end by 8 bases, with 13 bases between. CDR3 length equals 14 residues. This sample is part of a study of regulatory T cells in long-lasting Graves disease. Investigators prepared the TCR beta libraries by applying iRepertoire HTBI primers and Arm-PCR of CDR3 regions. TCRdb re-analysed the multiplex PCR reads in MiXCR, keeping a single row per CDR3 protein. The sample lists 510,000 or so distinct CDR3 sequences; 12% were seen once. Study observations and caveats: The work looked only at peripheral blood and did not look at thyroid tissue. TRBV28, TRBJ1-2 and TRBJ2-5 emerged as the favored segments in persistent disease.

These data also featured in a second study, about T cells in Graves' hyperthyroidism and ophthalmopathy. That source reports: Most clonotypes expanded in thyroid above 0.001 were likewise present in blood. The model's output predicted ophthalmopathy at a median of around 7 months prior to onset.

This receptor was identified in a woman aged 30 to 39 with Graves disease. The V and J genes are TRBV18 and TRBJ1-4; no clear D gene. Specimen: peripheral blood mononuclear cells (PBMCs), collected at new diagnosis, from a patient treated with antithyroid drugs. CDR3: CASSPVPGGEKLFF. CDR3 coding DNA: TGTGCCAGCTCACCGGTCCCCGGAGGGGAAAAACTGTTTTTT.